Each of the 9 T cell receptor beta chains below was sequenced from the same sample in a study of response to subunit inactivated influenza vaccine. MiXCR, run by TCRdb on the RT-PCR reads, gives a single entry per CDR3 protein. This sample has about 830,000 distinct CDR3 sequences, with roughly 20% found just once. The source was PBMCs from blood, collected roughly 5 days after vaccination. The origin of the receptors is a man aged 45-65 years who received an inactivated influenza vaccine.

J is TRBJ2-3 and V is TRBV6-4; 13 bases match TRBD2. The germline V gene has CDR1 MRHNA and CDR2 SNTAGT. V dropped 4 bases and J dropped 5; count of bases not matched to a gene: 3. The CDR3 runs to 15 residues. CDR3 sequence (DNA): TGTGCCAGCAGTGGACTAGCGGGGGGTCTAGATACGCAGTATTTT. It yields the protein CASSGLAGGLDTQYF.

Notes on this clonotype: A read error may produce the germline difference seen at one junction end. V and J are TRBV4-1 and TRBJ2-5; D gene uncertain. Germline V gives CDR1 MGHRA, CDR2 YSYEKL. This CDR3 region has 13 residues. CDR3 loop: CASSQGALTARRF. The DNA for the CDR3 is TGCGCCAGCAGCCAAGGGGCCCTTACAGCGCGGCGTTTC.

There are a few counts of this clonotype. The rearrangement links TRBV6-1 to TRBJ2-1; 8 positions match TRBD1. V was clipped by 6 bases and J by 7 bases; unmatched bases: 8. CDR3 length equals 14 residues. CDR1 is MNHNS and CDR2 is SASEGT in the germline V gene. The CDR3 DNA is TGTGCCAGCAGAGGACAGGGCAGGTTGAATGAGCAGTTCTTC. Translated, it gives CASRGQGRLNEQFF.

This clonotype was counted between two and nine times. The chain combines TRBV5-1 with TRBJ1-6, with D perhaps matching TRBD1 (5 bases). Trimming took 0 bases from V and 7 from J, leaving 14 bases between them. This CDR3 is built from 16 residues. Germline assignment: CDR1 SGHRS and CDR2 YFSETQ. CDR3 sequence reads: CASSLALQGWNSPLHF. The CDR3 DNA reads TGCGCCAGCAGCTTGGCCTTGCAGGGCTGGAATTCACCCCTCCACTTT.

The rearrangement joins TRBV6-2 or TRBV6-3 to TRBJ2-1, with D possibly matching TRBD1 (5 bases). Trimming pared 0 bases from V and 3 bases from J, leaving 18 bases between. The CDR3 has 18 amino acids. Germline V gene sequence: CDR1 MNHEY, CDR2 SVGEGT. CDR3 sequence: CASSYSTMGTGVYNEQFF. The CDR3 nucleotides read TGTGCCAGCAGTTACTCGACGATGGGTACAGGTGTCTACAATGAGCAGTTCTTC.

The chain couples TRBV9 to TRBJ2-2, with D possibly matching TRBD2 (7 bases). Between the trimmed V and J ends, which lost 7 bases and 7 bases, there was a span of 20 bases. Looked up from germline, CDR1 is SGDLS and CDR2 is YYNGEE. The CDR3 spans 15 residues. CDR3 coding DNA: TGTGCCAGCTCCCGAGGGGGGGGGACTGGCGGGGAGCTGTTTTTT. Amino acid sequence: CASSRGGGTGGELFF. Using reference TRBV9 and TRBJ2-2 for the parts outside the CDR3, the full variable domain is DSGVTQTPKHLITATGQRVTLRCSPRSGDLSVYWYQQSLDQGLQFLIQYYNGEERAKGNILERFSAQQFPDLHSELNLSSLELGDSALYFCASSRGGGTGGELFFGEGSRLTVL.

V gene TRBV29-1 combines with J gene TRBJ1-5, with a possible D match to TRBD1 (5 bases). Germline assignment: CDR1 SQVTM and CDR2 ANQGSEA. The CDR3 consists of 13 residues. V lost 4 bases and J 3 bases, leaving 10 bases between the germline ends. The DNA of the CDR3 is TGCAGCGTTGCGGCAGGGATCAATCAGCCCCAGCATTTT. This encodes CSVAAGINQPQHF.

The chain couples TRBV7-7 to TRBJ2-3; 8 bases align to TRBD2. Germline trimming cut 5 bases from V and 0 bases from J; bases unmatched to any gene: 4. CDR1 is SSHAT, CDR2 FNYEAQ, per germline (reference sequence). This CDR3 region has 15 residues. The CDR3: CASSRGGRSTDTQYF. CDR3 in DNA: TGTGCCAGCAGCCGGGGGGGTAGGAGCACAGATACGCAGTATTTT.

This clonotype was picked up a small number of times. This chain joins TRBV20-1 and TRBJ2-7, with 12 bases that match TRBD2. J lost 2 bases, V lost 4 bases, and 3 bases had no gene match. The CDR3 length is 14 residues. Germline CDR1 reads DFQATT; CDR2 reads SNEGSKA (reference sequence). The CDR3 is CSATRLAGAYEQYF. In nucleotides, the CDR3 is TGCAGTGCTACCAGACTAGCGGGAGCCTACGAGCAGTACTTC.